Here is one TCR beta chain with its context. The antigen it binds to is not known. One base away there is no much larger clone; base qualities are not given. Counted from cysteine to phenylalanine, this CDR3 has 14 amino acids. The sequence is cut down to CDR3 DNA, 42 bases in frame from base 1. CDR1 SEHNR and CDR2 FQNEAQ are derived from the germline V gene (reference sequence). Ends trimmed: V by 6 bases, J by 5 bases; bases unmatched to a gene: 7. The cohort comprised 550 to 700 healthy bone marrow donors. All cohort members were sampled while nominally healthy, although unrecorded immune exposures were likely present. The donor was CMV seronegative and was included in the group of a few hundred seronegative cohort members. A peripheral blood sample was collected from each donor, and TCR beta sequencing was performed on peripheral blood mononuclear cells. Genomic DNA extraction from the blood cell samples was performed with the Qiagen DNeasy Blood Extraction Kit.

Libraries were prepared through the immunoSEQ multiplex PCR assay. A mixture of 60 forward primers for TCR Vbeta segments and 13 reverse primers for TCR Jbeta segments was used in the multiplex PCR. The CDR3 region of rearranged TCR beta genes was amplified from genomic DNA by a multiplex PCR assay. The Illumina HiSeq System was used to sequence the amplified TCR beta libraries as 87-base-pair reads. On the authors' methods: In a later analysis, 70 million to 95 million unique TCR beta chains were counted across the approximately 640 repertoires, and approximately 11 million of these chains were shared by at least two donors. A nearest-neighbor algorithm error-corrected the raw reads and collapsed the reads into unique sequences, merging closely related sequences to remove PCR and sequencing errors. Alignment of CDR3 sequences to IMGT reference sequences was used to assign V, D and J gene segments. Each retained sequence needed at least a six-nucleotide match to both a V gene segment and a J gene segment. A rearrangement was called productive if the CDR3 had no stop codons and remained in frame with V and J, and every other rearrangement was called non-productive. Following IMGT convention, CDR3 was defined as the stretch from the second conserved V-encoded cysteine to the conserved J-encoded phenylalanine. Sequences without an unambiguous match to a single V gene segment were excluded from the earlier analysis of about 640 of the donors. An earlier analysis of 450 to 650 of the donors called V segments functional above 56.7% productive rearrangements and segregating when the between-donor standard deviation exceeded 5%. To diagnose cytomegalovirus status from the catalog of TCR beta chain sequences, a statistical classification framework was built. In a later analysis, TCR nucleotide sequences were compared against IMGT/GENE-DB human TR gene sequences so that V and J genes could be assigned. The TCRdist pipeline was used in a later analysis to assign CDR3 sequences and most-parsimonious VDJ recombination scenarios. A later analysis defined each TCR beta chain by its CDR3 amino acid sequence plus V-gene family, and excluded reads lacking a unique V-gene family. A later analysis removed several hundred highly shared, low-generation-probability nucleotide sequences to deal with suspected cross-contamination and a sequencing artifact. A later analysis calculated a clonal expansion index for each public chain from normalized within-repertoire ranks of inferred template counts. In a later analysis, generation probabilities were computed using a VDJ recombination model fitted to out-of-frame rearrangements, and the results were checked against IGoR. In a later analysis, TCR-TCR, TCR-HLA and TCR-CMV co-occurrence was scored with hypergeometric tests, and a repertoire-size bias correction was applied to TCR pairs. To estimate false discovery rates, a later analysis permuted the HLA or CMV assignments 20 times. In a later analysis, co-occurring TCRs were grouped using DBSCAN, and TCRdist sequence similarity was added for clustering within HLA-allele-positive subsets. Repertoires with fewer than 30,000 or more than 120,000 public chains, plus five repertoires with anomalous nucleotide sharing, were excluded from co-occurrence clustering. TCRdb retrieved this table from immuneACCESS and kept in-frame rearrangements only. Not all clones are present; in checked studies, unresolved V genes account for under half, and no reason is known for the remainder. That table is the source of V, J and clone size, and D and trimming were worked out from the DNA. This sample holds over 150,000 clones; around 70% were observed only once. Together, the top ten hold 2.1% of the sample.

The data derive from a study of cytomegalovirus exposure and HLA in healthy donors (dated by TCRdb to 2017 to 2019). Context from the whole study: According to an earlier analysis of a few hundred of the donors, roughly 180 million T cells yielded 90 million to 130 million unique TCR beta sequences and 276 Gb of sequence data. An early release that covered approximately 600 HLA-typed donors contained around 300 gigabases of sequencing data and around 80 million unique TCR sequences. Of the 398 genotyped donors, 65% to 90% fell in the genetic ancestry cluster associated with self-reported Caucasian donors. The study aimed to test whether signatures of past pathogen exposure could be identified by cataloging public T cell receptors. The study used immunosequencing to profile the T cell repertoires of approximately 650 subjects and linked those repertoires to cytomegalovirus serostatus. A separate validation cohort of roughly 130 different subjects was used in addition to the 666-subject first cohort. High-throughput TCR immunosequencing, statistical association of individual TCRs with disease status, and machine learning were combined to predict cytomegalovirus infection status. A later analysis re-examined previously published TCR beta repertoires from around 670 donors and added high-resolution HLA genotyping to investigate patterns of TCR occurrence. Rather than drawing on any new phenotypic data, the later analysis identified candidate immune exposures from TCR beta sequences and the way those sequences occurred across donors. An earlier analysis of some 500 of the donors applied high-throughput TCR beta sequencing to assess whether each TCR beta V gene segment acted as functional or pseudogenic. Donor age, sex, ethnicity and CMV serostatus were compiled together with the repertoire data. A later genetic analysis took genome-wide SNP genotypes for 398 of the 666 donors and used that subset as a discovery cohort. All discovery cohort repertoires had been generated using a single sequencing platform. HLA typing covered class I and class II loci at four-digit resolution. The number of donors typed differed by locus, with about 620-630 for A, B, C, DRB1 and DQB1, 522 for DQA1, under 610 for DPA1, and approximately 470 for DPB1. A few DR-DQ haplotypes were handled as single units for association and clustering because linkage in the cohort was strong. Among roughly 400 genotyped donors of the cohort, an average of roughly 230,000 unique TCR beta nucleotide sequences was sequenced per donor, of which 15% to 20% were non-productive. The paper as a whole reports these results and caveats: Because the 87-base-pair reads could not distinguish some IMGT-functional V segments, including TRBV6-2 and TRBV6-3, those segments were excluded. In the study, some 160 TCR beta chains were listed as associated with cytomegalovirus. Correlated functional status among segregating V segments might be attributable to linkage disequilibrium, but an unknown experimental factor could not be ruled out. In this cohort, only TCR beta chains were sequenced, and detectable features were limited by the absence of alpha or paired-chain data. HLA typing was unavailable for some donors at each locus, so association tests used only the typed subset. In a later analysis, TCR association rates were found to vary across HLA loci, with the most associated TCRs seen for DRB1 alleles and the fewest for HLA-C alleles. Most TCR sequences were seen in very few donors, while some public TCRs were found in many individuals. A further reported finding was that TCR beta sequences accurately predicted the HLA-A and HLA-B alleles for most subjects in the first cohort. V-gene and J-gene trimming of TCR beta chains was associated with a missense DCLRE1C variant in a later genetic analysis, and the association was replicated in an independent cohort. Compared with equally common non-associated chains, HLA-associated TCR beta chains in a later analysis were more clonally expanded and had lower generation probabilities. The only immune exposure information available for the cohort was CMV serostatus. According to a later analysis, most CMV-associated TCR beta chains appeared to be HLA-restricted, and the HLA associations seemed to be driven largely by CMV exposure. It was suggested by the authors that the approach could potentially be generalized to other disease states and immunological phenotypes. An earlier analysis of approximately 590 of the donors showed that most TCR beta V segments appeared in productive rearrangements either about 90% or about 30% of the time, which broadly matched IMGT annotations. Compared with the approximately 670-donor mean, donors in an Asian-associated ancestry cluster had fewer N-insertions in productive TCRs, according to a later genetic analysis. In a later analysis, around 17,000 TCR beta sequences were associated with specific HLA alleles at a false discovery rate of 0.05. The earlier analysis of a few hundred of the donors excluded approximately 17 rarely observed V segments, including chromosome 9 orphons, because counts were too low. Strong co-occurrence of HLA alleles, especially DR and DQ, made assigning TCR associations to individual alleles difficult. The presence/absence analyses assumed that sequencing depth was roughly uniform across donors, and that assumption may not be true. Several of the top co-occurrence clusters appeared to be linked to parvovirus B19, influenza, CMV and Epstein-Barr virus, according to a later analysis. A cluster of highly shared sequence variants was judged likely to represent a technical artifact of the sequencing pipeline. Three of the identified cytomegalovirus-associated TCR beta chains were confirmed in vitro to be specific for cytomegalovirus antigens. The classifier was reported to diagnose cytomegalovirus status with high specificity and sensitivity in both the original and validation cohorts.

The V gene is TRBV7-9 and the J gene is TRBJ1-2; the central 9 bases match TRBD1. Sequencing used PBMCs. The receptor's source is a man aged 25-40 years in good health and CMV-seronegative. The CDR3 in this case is CASRSGTGLYGYTF. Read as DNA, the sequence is TGTGCCAGCAGATCCGGGACAGGGCTTTATGGCTACACCTTC. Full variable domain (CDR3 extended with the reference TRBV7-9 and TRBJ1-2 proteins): DTGVSQNPRHKITKRGQNVTFRCDPISEHNRLYWYRQTLGQGPEFLTYFQNEAQLEKSRLLSDRFSAERPKGSFSTLEIQRTEQGDSAMYLCASRSGTGLYGYTFGSGTRLTVV.